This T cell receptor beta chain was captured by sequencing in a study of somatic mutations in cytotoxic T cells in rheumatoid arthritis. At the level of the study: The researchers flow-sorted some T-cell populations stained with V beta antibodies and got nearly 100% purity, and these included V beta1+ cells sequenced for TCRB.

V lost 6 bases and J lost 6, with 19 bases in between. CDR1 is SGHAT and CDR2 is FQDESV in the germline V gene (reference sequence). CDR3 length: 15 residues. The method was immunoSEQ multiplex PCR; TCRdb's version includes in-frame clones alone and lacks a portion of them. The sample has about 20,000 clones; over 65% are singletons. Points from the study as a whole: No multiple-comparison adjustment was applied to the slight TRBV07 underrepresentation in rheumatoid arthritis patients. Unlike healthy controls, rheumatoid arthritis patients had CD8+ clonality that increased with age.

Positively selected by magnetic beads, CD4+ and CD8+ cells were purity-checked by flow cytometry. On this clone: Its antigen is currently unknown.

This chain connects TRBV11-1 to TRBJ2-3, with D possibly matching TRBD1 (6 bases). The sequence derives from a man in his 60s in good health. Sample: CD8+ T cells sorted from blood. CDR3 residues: CASSVSGVGGDTQYF. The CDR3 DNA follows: TGTGCCAGCAGTGTATCAGGGGTTGGTGGTGATACGCAGTATTTT.